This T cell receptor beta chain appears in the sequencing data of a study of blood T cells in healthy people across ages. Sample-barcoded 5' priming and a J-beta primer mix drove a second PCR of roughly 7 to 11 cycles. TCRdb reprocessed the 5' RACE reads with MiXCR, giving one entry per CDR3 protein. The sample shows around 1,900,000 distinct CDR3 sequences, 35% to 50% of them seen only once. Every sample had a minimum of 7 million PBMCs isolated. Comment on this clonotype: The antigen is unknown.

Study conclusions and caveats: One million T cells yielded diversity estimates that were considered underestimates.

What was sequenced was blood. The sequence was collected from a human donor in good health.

CDR3 protein: CASSLGRSPAGGYNEQFF. Here the CDR3 DNA reads TGTGCCAGCAGCTTAGGACGCTCCCCAGCGGGGGGCTACAATGAGCAGTTCTTC. The V gene is TRBV7-2, the J gene TRBJ2-1; 9 positions agree with TRBD2. The CDR3 has 18 residues. The V segment lost 1 base and the J segment 3 bases; nucleotides outside the gene matches: 10. CDR1 is SGHTA and CDR2 is FQGNSA in the germline V gene. The variable domain in full, completed from reference TRBV7-2 and TRBJ2-1, reads GAGVSQSPSNKVTEKGKDVELRCDPISGHTALYWYRQSLGQGLEFLIYFQGNSAPDKSGLPSDRFSAERTGGSVSTLTIQRTQQEDSAVYLCASSLGRSPAGGYNEQFFGPGTRLTVL.